This TCR beta chain was retrieved from a study of vaccination and CD4 T cells after COVID-19. Concerning this clonotype itself: Antigen: not known.

Treatment specified: roughly 10-day PBMC culture with coronavirus spike peptide pools or control peptides (ViraFEST assay). Sequencing of DNA taken from cultured CD4+ T cells relied on the Oncomine TCR Beta short-read assay. Via MiXCR, TCRdb re-called the PCR reads, giving one row per CDR3 protein. In the table there are some 16,000 distinct CDR3 sequences, roughly four fifths of which are singletons. Study conclusions and caveats: Researchers report that 304 of 307 vaccine-specific clones in convalescent patients proved spike mono-reactive.

The CDR3 length is 16 residues. Germline V gene sequence: CDR1 LNHNV, CDR2 YYDKDF (reference sequence). V was clipped by 5 bases and J by 1 base, with 17 bases between them. The sequence was collected from a human donor who received a COVID-19 vaccine. Sequencing was performed on CD4+ T cells from blood, cultured in vitro, taken after SARS-CoV-2 vaccination. This rearrangement joins TRBV15 to TRBJ1-2; perhaps TRBD1 as D (6 bases). The DNA for the CDR3 is TGTGCCACCAGCCCGACAGGATCCCGATATAACTATGGCTACACCTTC. It specifies CATSPTGSRYNYGYTF.